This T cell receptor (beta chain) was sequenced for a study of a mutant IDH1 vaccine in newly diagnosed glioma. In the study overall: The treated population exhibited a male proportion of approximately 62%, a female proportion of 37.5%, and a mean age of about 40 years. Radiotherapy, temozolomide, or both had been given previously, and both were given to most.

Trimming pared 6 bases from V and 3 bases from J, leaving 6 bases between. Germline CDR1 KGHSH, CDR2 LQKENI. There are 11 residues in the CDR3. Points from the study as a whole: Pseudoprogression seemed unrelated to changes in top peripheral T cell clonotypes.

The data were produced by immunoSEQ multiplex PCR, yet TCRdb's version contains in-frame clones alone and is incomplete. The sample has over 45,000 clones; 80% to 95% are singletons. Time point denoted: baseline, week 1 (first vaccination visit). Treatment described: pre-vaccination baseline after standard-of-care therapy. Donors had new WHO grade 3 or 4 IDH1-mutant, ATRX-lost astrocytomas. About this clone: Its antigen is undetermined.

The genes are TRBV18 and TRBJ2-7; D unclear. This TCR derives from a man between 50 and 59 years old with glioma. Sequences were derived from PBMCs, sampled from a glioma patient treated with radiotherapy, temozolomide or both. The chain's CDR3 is CASSTDYEQYF. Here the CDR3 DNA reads TGTGCCAGCTCGACTGACTACGAGCAGTACTTC.